The present T cell receptor beta chain was sequenced within a study of blood T cell repertoires in COVID-19. At the level of the study: Spain, Italy and the United States supplied samples that represented acute and convalescent COVID-19.

CDR3 length equals 12 residues. The V and J ends lost 4 bases and 7 bases respectively, with 10 bases between them. Germline assignment: CDR1 LGHDT and CDR2 YNNKEL (reference sequence). This clone was seen only once. The protocol was immunoSEQ multiplex PCR, while the TCRdb copy is restricted to in-frame clones and leaves out a portion. The sample holds about 70,000 clones, 75% to 90% seen once. The receptor was isolated from a man aged 45-65 years with acute or convalescent COVID-19. Material: peripheral blood. The chain has TRBV3-1 (or the pseudogene TRBV3-2) and TRBJ1-1; D uncertain. The CDR3 nucleotides are TGTGCCAGCAGCCCCCTTGGGAGTGAAGCTTTCTTT. This gives the protein CASSPLGSEAFF.